Sequencing of this T cell receptor (beta chain) was carried out in a study of cytomegalovirus exposure and HLA in healthy donors. About this clone itself: Its antigen is undetermined.

Broader study findings: Generally TCR sequences proved uncommon, though certain public TCRs appeared in numerous donors. Reports described diagnosis of cytomegalovirus status by the classifier as highly specific and sensitive. The authors listed 150 or so TCR beta chains as cytomegalovirus-associated.

Assay: immunoSEQ multiplex PCR; the TCRdb copy retains only in-frame clones and omits some. The data hold fewer than 200,000 clones, with 86% observed a single time. The TCR comes from a woman between 25 and 40 years old in good health and CMV-seronegative. The sequenced sample consisted of PBMCs.

The CDR3 region has the DNA TGTGCCAGCAGCCAAATGACAACGAACACCGGGGAGCTGTTTTTT. It codes for CASSQMTTNTGELFF. The gene calls are TRBV14 and TRBJ2-2, with D uncertain. V was trimmed by 2 bases and J by 0 bases, leaving 7 bases between them. The CDR3 spans 15 residues. Germline CDR1 SGHDN, CDR2 FVKESK. Using reference TRBV14 and TRBJ2-2 for the parts outside the CDR3, the full variable domain is EAGVTQFPSHSVIEKGQTVTLRCDPISGHDNLYWYRRVMGKEIKFLLHFVKESKQDESGMPNNRFLAERTGGTYSTLKVQPAELEDSGVYFCASSQMTTNTGELFFGEGSRLTVL.